These T cell receptor beta chains were read from a single sample in a study of blood T cell repertoires in COVID-19. The assay was immunoSEQ multiplex PCR, and TCRdb's table has in-frame clones only and misses some. Of a few hundred thousand clones in the sample, roughly 90% were seen once. Sample: peripheral blood. The receptors stem from a woman aged 25 to 45 with COVID-19, enrolled during active disease. CDR3s include the opening cysteine and the closing phenylalanine or tryptophan. D genes are given only for firm matches. The size entry is marked missing in some rows and otherwise reads once, few, many or a size class.

clone_size d_call j_call v_call cdr3_aa cdr3_nt
NA TRBD1 TRBJ2-2 TRBV9 CASSPGTGEGELFF TGTGCCAGCAGCCCAGGGACAGGGGAAGGGGAGCTGTTTTTT
NA NA TRBJ2-5 TRBV28 CASRRRTVQETQYF TGTGCCAGCAGAAGAAGGACAGTCCAAGAGACCCAGTACTTC
NA NA TRBJ1-1 TRBV5-1 CASSSGPGNTEAFF TGCGCCAGCAGCTCCGGCCCGGGGAACACTGAAGCTTTCTTT
NA NA TRBJ2-1 TRBV4-1 CASSHAVGGMYNEQFF TGCGCCAGCAGCCATGCCGTAGGGGGAATGTACAATGAGCAGTTCTTC
NA TRBD1 TRBJ1-2 TRBV7-9 CASSLGGFGAGGGGYTF TGTGCCAGCAGCTTAGGCGGGTTCGGGGCAGGGGGAGGAGGCTACACCTTC
NA TRBD1 TRBJ2-3 TRBV5-6 CASSLGVQGAGDTQYF TGTGCCAGCAGCTTGGGGGTACAGGGGGCTGGAGATACGCAGTATTTT
NA NA TRBJ2-1 TRBV14 CASSQGGLTEQFF TGTGCCAGCAGCCAAGGCGGACTGACTGAGCAGTTCTTC
NA NA TRBJ2-3 TRBV19 CASSIGTATDTQYF TGTGCCAGTAGTATAGGGACAGCGACAGATACGCAGTATTTT
NA TRBD1 TRBJ1-1 TRBV6-5 CASSYRQGVTEAFF TGTGCCAGCAGTTACAGACAGGGTGTCACTGAAGCTTTCTTT
NA NA TRBJ1-1 TRBV11-2 CASSWSHPGVNTEAFF TGTGCCAGCAGCTGGTCCCACCCCGGGGTGAACACTGAAGCTTTCTTT
NA NA TRBJ2-5 TRBV5-6 CASRGAGETQYF TGTGCCAGCCGGGGGGCGGGGGAGACCCAGTACTTC
NA NA TRBJ2-1 TRBV12-3/TRBV12-4 CASSFGTYNEQFF TGTGCCAGCAGTTTCGGGACCTACAATGAGCAGTTCTTC
NA NA TRBJ2-4 TRBV18 CASSLTGTLAKNIQYF TGTGCCAGCTCACTCACAGGGACGCTAGCCAAAAACATTCAGTACTTC
NA NA TRBJ1-6 TRBV7-8 CASSPAGVPASPLHF TGTGCCAGCAGTCCTGCGGGGGTCCCAGCTTCACCCCTCCACTTT
NA NA TRBJ1-3 TRBV27 CASSFTPARDRTIYF TGTGCCAGCAGTTTCACACCTGCGAGGGATCGGACCATATATTTT
once NA TRBJ2-1 TRBV29-1 CSAGARNEQFF TGCAGCGCAGGGGCTCGGAATGAGCAGTTCTTC
NA NA TRBJ1-2 TRBV2 CASSVDSYGYTF TGTGCCAGCAGCGTGGACAGCTATGGCTACACCTTC
NA TRBD1 TRBJ2-2 TRBV30 CAWATGTGSAGELFF TGTGCCTGGGCGACTGGGACAGGGAGTGCCGGGGAGCTGTTTTTT
NA TRBD1 TRBJ1-1 TRBV7-2 CASSLDRGTEAFF TGTGCCAGCAGTCTGGACAGGGGGACTGAAGCTTTCTTT
NA TRBD1 TRBJ1-1 TRBV29-1 CSGGQGLGREAFF TGCAGCGGGGGACAGGGCCTCGGTCGAGAAGCTTTCTTT
NA NA TRBJ2-1 TRBV19 CASSIGSGSSNEQFF TGTGCCAGTAGTATAGGATCCGGGAGTAGCAATGAGCAGTTCTTC
once NA TRBJ1-3 TRBV7-6 CASSLAPGNAGNTIYF TGTGCCAGCAGCTTAGCCCCAGGCAACGCAGGAAACACCATATATTTT
NA TRBD1 TRBJ1-2 TRBV5-8 CASSTDRVGGYTF TGTGCCAGCAGCACCGACAGGGTCGGTGGCTACACCTTC